These T cell receptor beta chains were read from a single sample in a study of cytomegalovirus exposure and HLA in healthy donors. Profiling relied on immunoSEQ multiplex PCR, and the TCRdb table lists in-frame clones only, not all of them. Its listing shows tens of thousands of clones. Sequences were obtained from PBMCs. These receptors were obtained from a female donor in good health and CMV-seronegative. CDR3s leave out the opening cysteine and the closing phenylalanine or tryptophan. Fields, in order: J gene, CDR3 length, V gene, CDR3 protein.

j_gene: TRBJ1-3
len: 14
v_gene: TRBV4-3
CDR3aa: ASSQEAPGSGNTIY

j_gene: TRBJ2-7
len: 12
v_gene: TRBV7-9
CDR3aa: ASSPSGRDYEQY

j_gene: TRBJ2-1
len: 10
v_gene: TRBV18
CDR3aa: ASSSAGGEQF

j_gene: TRBJ2-5
len: 15
v_gene: TRBV4-1
CDR3aa: ASSQGAGGNWGETQY

j_gene: TRBJ1-2
len: 12
v_gene: TRBV6-6
CDR3aa: ASSFTGLGYGYT

j_gene: TRBJ2-2
len: 10
v_gene: TRBV11-3
CDR3aa: ASSQNTGELF

j_gene: TRBJ2-3
len: 14
v_gene: TRBV11-2
CDR3aa: ASNVRSGRAADTQY

j_gene: TRBJ2-7
len: 12
v_gene: TRBV7-7
CDR3aa: ASSYGTDSYEQY

j_gene: TRBJ1-1
len: 10
v_gene: TRBV7-9
CDR3aa: ASSLRGTEAF

j_gene: TRBJ1-5
len: 12
v_gene: TRBV5-6
CDR3aa: ASSSQGFNQPQH

j_gene: TRBJ1-5
len: 16
v_gene: TRBV13
CDR3aa: ASSLGHRRASSNQPQH

j_gene: TRBJ1-2
len: 12
v_gene: TRBV13
CDR3aa: ASSRDRRVSGYT

j_gene: TRBJ2-3
len: 12
v_gene: TRBV5-1
CDR3aa: ASSRGGSTDTQY

j_gene: TRBJ1-1
len: 10
v_gene: TRBV2
CDR3aa: ASSPWRVEAF

j_gene: TRBJ1-1
len: 13
v_gene: TRBV29-1
CDR3aa: SVVGDRGMNTEAF

j_gene: TRBJ2-7
len: 14
v_gene: TRBV5-1
CDR3aa: ASSLTGAGGPDEQY

j_gene: TRBJ1-1
len: 9
v_gene: TRBV28
CDR3aa: ASRDNTEAF

j_gene: TRBJ1-3
len: 12
v_gene: TRBV19
CDR3aa: ASLTGSSGNTIY

j_gene: TRBJ1-2
len: 12
v_gene: TRBV6-6
CDR3aa: ASSYPRDFYGYT

j_gene: TRBJ2-3
len: 13
v_gene: TRBV4-1
CDR3aa: ASSQAGGPADTQY

j_gene: TRBJ2-7
len: 14
v_gene: TRBV30
CDR3aa: AWTRPGLAISYEQY

j_gene: TRBJ1-1
len: 12
v_gene: TRBV5-6
CDR3aa: ASSLGLPGAEAF

j_gene: TRBJ1-1
len: 12
v_gene: TRBV4-3
CDR3aa: ASSQDSAGTEAF

j_gene: TRBJ1-2
len: 9
v_gene: TRBV2
CDR3aa: ANQHGKGYT

j_gene: TRBJ2-1
len: 14
v_gene: TRBV7-2
CDR3aa: ASSFRGRGQRDEQF

j_gene: TRBJ2-7
len: 12
v_gene: TRBV6-1
CDR3aa: ASSEGLAGYEQY

j_gene: TRBJ1-2
len: 11
v_gene: TRBV29-1
CDR3aa: SVRTGEGHGYT

j_gene: TRBJ1-1
len: 11
v_gene: TRBV7-9
CDR3aa: ASSLGGLTEAF

j_gene: TRBJ2-1
len: 13
v_gene: TRBV9
CDR3aa: ASSAVTSGDNEQF

j_gene: TRBJ2-7
len: 12
v_gene: TRBV19
CDR3aa: ASNLDREFYEQY

j_gene: TRBJ2-7
len: 12
v_gene: TRBV6-1
CDR3aa: ASSEAGLPYEQY

j_gene: TRBJ1-2
len: 13
v_gene: TRBV7-2
CDR3aa: ASSKPGGEGYGYT

j_gene: TRBJ2-2
len: 12
v_gene: TRBV7-8
CDR3aa: ASSQGTNTGELF

j_gene: TRBJ2-3
len: 12
v_gene: TRBV5-4
CDR3aa: ASSLEASANLLY

j_gene: TRBJ2-7
len: 13
v_gene: TRBV6-1
CDR3aa: ASTLKGAETYEQY

j_gene: TRBJ1-6
len: 13
v_gene: TRBV25-1
CDR3aa: ASAVRELHNSPLH

j_gene: TRBJ1-2
len: 13
v_gene: TRBV7-2
CDR3aa: ASSPNSGQSYGYT

j_gene: TRBJ2-7
len: 12
v_gene: TRBV25-1
CDR3aa: ASSDSLESYEQY

j_gene: TRBJ2-2
len: 13
v_gene: TRBV7-6
CDR3aa: ASSLGSGGAGELF

j_gene: TRBJ2-3
len: 11
v_gene: TRBV7-9
CDR3aa: ASRQGATDTQY

j_gene: TRBJ2-3
len: 14
v_gene: TRBV10-1
CDR3aa: ASSELLAGVGDTQY

j_gene: TRBJ1-2
len: 14
v_gene: TRBV7-9
CDR3aa: ASSLARDREKYGYT

j_gene: TRBJ1-1
len: 12
v_gene: TRBV6-5
CDR3aa: ASSYGLWTAEAF

j_gene: TRBJ2-7
len: 13
v_gene: TRBV7-9
CDR3aa: ASSARGGFSHEQY

j_gene: TRBJ1-1
len: 14
v_gene: TRBV6-5
CDR3aa: ASSSWAGGANTEAF

j_gene: TRBJ1-1
len: 9
v_gene: TRBV4-1
CDR3aa: ASSRGSFPF